This TCR beta chain was recovered during a study of control samples from healthy donors and cancer patients (TCRdb year 2020). V and J lose 1 base and 9 bases, and a span of 10 bases separates them. From the cysteine through the phenylalanine, the CDR3 covers 12 amino acids. Only the CDR3 DNA stays, 36 bases, in frame from base 1. From the germline V gene (reference sequence), CDR1 is GTSNPN and CDR2 is SVGIG. The library was made by the immunoSEQ multiplex PCR assay. TCRdb took over this immuneACCESS table, retaining in-frame rearrangements with V and J assigned. Such tables are incomplete; in checked studies, under half of the missing clones stem from an unresolved V gene, and the remainder is unexplained. The sample table records more than 90,000 clones; 80% to 90% of these occur just once. The top ten hold about 7.8% of the sample. Notes on this clone: The specificity of this receptor is unknown. The input lacks base qualities; no much larger clone sits a single base away.

The receptor chain draws on TRBV30 and TRBJ1-5; no confident D gene assignment can be made. Material: blood. The TCR comes from a man aged 30 to 45 in good health. The DNA is TGTGCCTGGAGTGGGTCTGTGGGGCCCCAGCATTTT. It encodes CAWSGSVGPQHF.